These T cell receptor beta chains were read from a single sample in a study of T cell responses to AZD1222 COVID-19 vaccine. Sequencing was performed with immunoSEQ multiplex PCR; in TCRdb, only in-frame clones are kept and a portion is missing. The sample shows 150,000 to 200,000 clones, roughly 92% of them seen only once. Source: peripheral blood, taken 28 days after the second AZD1222 dose. The receptor set was obtained from an adult who received the AZD1222 COVID-19 vaccine. Both conserved end residues are part of each CDR3. A D gene is named only where the DNA matches it firmly. Clone size is stated in some rows and not others, as once, few, many or a class when expanded.

V gene	J gene	clone size	D gene	CDR3 protein	CDR3 DNA
TRBV19	TRBJ2-1	NA	NA	CASSTLPPYNEQFF	TGTGCCAGTAGTACATTACCCCCCTACAATGAGCAGTTCTTC
TRBV29-1	TRBJ1-2	NA	NA	CSVEQTGYGYTF	TGCAGCGTTGAACAGACAGGTTATGGCTACACCTTC
TRBV7-7	TRBJ1-3	NA	NA	CASSLGTSFSGNTIYF	TGTGCCAGCAGCTTAGGGACAAGCTTCTCTGGAAACACCATATATTTT
TRBV18	TRBJ2-1	NA	TRBD2	CASSPPSGGAYNEQFF	TGTGCCAGCTCGCCTCCTAGCGGGGGGGCCTACAATGAGCAGTTCTTC
TRBV18	TRBJ2-1	NA	TRBD2	CASSLTTSGSRNEQFF	TGTGCCAGCTCACTAACGACTAGCGGGAGTCGGAATGAGCAGTTCTTC
TRBV14	TRBJ2-1	NA	TRBD1	CASSLLRDRAYNEQFF	TGTGCCAGCAGCCTCCTCCGGGACAGGGCTTACAATGAGCAGTTCTTC
TRBV6-6	TRBJ1-6	NA	TRBD1	CASSGTGDNSPLHF	TGTGCCAGCAGCGGGACAGGGGATAATTCACCCCTCCACTTT
TRBV6-1	TRBJ2-7	NA	TRBD2	CASSEPGRASYEQYF	TGTGCCAGCAGTGAACCCGGGAGGGCCTCCTACGAGCAGTACTTC
TRBV27	TRBJ1-4	NA	NA	CASSLDSPATNEKLFF	TGTGCCAGCAGTTTAGACAGTCCTGCAACTAATGAAAAACTGTTTTTT
TRBV6-1	TRBJ1-1	NA	NA	CASSEAAQGVKTEAFF	TGTGCCAGCAGTGAAGCAGCCCAGGGTGTGAAGACTGAAGCTTTCTTT
TRBV6-5	TRBJ1-4	NA	NA	CASSYRRAPNEKLFF	TGTGCCAGCAGTTACAGGAGGGCGCCTAATGAAAAACTGTTTTTT
TRBV7-8	TRBJ2-7	once	NA	CASSLRVNYEQYF	TGTGCCAGCAGCTTAAGGGTAAACTACGAGCAGTACTTC
TRBV5-1	TRBJ1-2	once	TRBD1	CASSTDLGQGNYGYTF	TGCGCCAGCAGCACTGACCTGGGACAGGGCAACTATGGCTACACCTTC
TRBV4-2	TRBJ2-4	NA	NA	CASSQDLAGSFKNIQYF	TGTGCCAGCAGCCAAGATCTGGCGGGATCTTTCAAAAACATTCAGTACTTC
TRBV2	TRBJ1-4	NA	NA	CASKFGTGEKLFF	TGTGCCAGCAAATTCGGAACGGGTGAAAAACTGTTTTTT
TRBV19	TRBJ2-4	NA	NA	CASSINPVAKNIQYF	TGTGCCAGTAGTATCAATCCGGTAGCCAAAAACATTCAGTACTTC